This T cell receptor (beta chain) was recovered during a study of lung T cells in sarcoidosis with Löfgren's syndrome. Study background: Bronchoalveolar lavage fluid in sarcoidosis accumulates CD4+ T cells. Study conclusions and caveats: TRAV12-1 preferentially paired with TRBV2, with homologous CDR3s. Versus controls, Löfgren's syndrome patients reportedly showed TRAV12-1 and TRBV2 as most expanded. Shared TRAV12-1 and TRBV2 CDR3 motifs across Löfgren's syndrome patients reportedly suggested public CD4+ TCRs.

One entry per CDR3 protein results from TCRdb running MiXCR on the reads. This sample has some 18,000 distinct CDR3 sequences, with roughly 22% found just once. The sample holds a few counts of this clonotype. Its antigen is currently unknown. Trimming cost V 4 bases and J 8 bases, with 13 bases left between them. Germline CDR1 and CDR2: KGHDR and SFDVKD. The CDR3 covers 13 residues. The sequence derives from a human donor with sarcoidosis (Löfgren's syndrome or another form), or a control subject (not recorded which). Sequencing used CD4+ T cells from PBMCs. The chain is built from TRBV24-1 and TRBJ1-2; D is possibly TRBD1 (5 bases). CDR3 residues: CATSESAGLGYTF. The CDR3 DNA is TGTGCCACCAGTGAATCGGCAGGGTTGGGCTACACCTTC.